A selection of T cell receptor beta chains follows, all from one sample in a study of OX40 agonist ivuxolimab in advanced cancers. Profiled with immunoSEQ multiplex PCR; TCRdb holds only in-frame clones, not every one. The sample contains roughly 86,000 clones, 85% to 90% of which appear only once. The sequencing here drew on CD4+ or CD8+ T cells sorted from blood, taken in a trial of the OX40 agonist ivuxolimab. The source of these receptors is an adult with an advanced solid tumor such as melanoma, head and neck, liver or kidney cancer. Each CDR3 is given with its conserved first and last residue. A D gene is named only where the DNA matches it firmly. A row's size may be missing; if present it is once, few, many or a size class.

>once|16|.|TRBV9|TRBJ2-7
TGTGCCAGCAGCCCGGGGGCGTCGGGAAGCTCCTACGAGCAGTACTTC
CASSPGASGSSYEQYF
>.|15|TRBD1|TRBV28|TRBJ1-4
TGTGCCAGCAGGATCGGACAGGGGTTTTGGGAAAAACTGTTTTTT
CASRIGQGFWEKLFF
>.|14|.|TRBV6-5|TRBJ2-1
TGTGCCAGCAGTTACCGACCCGACCCTAATGAGCAGTTCTTC
CASSYRPDPNEQFF
>.|11|.|TRBV10-2|TRBJ2-7
TGCGCCAGCAGTGAGTCCTACGAGCAGTACTTC
CASSESYEQYF
>.|15|TRBD2|TRBV19|TRBJ2-7
TGTGCCAGTAGTATACCCGAAGCGGGACCATACGAGCAGTACTTC
CASSIPEAGPYEQYF
>.|13|TRBD2|TRBV19|TRBJ2-7
TGTGCCACCTCGTCGACCCGGGGGGACGAGCAGTACTTC
CATSSTRGDEQYF
>.|13|.|TRBV12-1|TRBJ1-5
TGTGCCAGCAGCCCCCTGCGGGTTCAGCCCCAGCATTTT
CASSPLRVQPQHF
>.|14|.|TRBV19|TRBJ2-7
TGTGCCAGTAATGACGGGGCCCTCTTCTACGAGCAGTACTTC
CASNDGALFYEQYF
>.|15|TRBD2|TRBV18|TRBJ2-1
TGTGCCAGCTCACCAACGACTAGCGGGTACAATGAGCAGTTCTTC
CASSPTTSGYNEQFF
>.|15|.|TRBV21-1|TRBJ2-2
TGTGCCAGCAGCAAAGGGACAGCGAACACCGGGGAGCTGTTTTTT
CASSKGTANTGELFF
>.|15|.|TRBV25-1|TRBJ2-5
TGTGCCAGCAGTCAAACAGGGCATTTAGGGGAGACCCAGTACTTC
CASSQTGHLGETQYF
>.|16|.|TRBV5-4|TRBJ1-3
TGTGCCAGCAGCATGGGGGGGGAGAGCTCTGGAAACACCATATATTTT
CASSMGGESSGNTIYF
>.|11|.|TRBV30|TRBJ2-1
TGTGCCTGGGGCGCTTACAATGAGCAGTTCTTC
CAWGAYNEQFF
>once|18|TRBD2|TRBV5-1|TRBJ2-3
TGCGCCAGCAGCTTGGACGGGACTAGCGGGAGAGGGGCAGATACGCAGTATTTT
CASSLDGTSGRGADTQYF
>.|15|.|TRBV27|TRBJ1-2
TGTGCCAGCAGATCCAGGCCTCGGCGGGACTATGGCTACACCTTC
CASRSRPRRDYGYTF
>.|16|.|TRBV15|TRBJ2-7
TGTGCCACCGGGGGTCGGAGGATCACATCCCCTTACGAGCAGTACTTC
CATGGRRITSPYEQYF
>.|15|.|TRBV19|TRBJ2-1
TGTGCCAGTAGTATATACGGGGGCACATACAATGAGCAGTTCTTC
CASSIYGGTYNEQFF
>.|18|TRBD1|TRBV10-3|TRBJ2-7
TGTGCCATCAGTGAGTCGGGTACTTCCCGGGACAGCTCCTACGAGCAGTACTTC
CAISESGTSRDSSYEQYF
>.|15|TRBD2|TRBV28|TRBJ2-5
TGTGCCAGCAGGCCAGGACTAGAGGTCTGGGAGACCCAGTACTTC
CASRPGLEVWETQYF
>.|13|.|TRBV6-1|TRBJ2-7
TGTGCCAGCAGCAGGGAGTGGGGCCACGAGCAGTACTTC
CASSREWGHEQYF
>.|16|.|TRBV19|TRBJ1-1
TGTGCCAGTACCGCGGACAATTCGGTATGGTACACTGAAGCTTTCTTT
CASTADNSVWYTEAFF
>.|14|TRBD2|TRBV13|TRBJ2-5
TGTGCCAGCAGCCCCCTAGCGGTTCAAGAGACCCAGTACTTC
CASSPLAVQETQYF
>.|19|TRBD2|TRBV10-1|TRBJ2-1
TGCGCCAGCAGTCCGGGACTAGCGGGAGGGCGAGGCTCCTACAATGAGCAGTTCTTC
CASSPGLAGGRGSYNEQFF
>.|16|.|TRBV27|TRBJ1-2
TGTGCCAGCAGTTTATCGGCCTACAGGACTAACTATGGCTACACCTTC
CASSLSAYRTNYGYTF
>once|17|TRBD2|TRBV25-1|TRBJ2-3
TGTGCCAGCAGTGAAGGAGCGGGAGAGGAAGGCACAGATACGCAGTATTTT
CASSEGAGEEGTDTQYF
>.|16|.|TRBV15|TRBJ2-7
TGTGCCACCAGCAGAGATGTCTTCCTAGCCCCCTACGAGCAGTACTTC
CATSRDVFLAPYEQYF
>few|16|.|TRBV7-6|TRBJ1-2
TGTGCCAGCAGCCCATCCCGGGACACCGTTAACTATGGCTACACCTTC
CASSPSRDTVNYGYTF
>.|13|.|TRBV4-1|TRBJ2-7
TGCGCCAGCAGCCAGGTGGGAGGCTACGAGCAGTACTTC
CASSQVGGYEQYF
>.|13|.|TRBV7-9|TRBJ2-1
TGTGCCAGCAGCTTGGGACACCACAATGAGCAGTTCTTC
CASSLGHHNEQFF
>.|15|.|TRBV6-6|TRBJ1-4
TGTGCCAGCAGTTACTCGAGGGCAGAGAATGAAAAACTGTTTTTT
CASSYSRAENEKLFF
>.|19|TRBD2|TRBV6-1|TRBJ2-2
TGTGCCAGCAGTGAATGGCCCCTAGCGGGAGGGCCTCCCACCGGGGAGCTGTTTTTT
CASSEWPLAGGPPTGELFF
>.|17|.|TRBV21-1|TRBJ2-7
TGTGCCAGCAGCAGTGGGGCTGACAGGAAGCACCCCTACGAGCAGTACTTC
CASSSGADRKHPYEQYF
>.|13|TRBD1|TRBV11-1|TRBJ1-1
TGTGCCAGCAGCAAGGACAGGGGGTCTGAAGCTTTCTTT
CASSKDRGSEAFF
>.|16|.|TRBV4-1|TRBJ1-3
TGCGCCAGCAGCCAAGATCAGGGTGGCTCTGGAAACACCATATATTTT
CASSQDQGGSGNTIYF
>once|12|.|TRBV30|TRBJ2-7
TGTGCCTGGAGTATCGTCTACTACGAGCAGTACTTC
CAWSIVYYEQYF
>few|15|TRBD2|TRBV6-5|TRBJ2-7
TGTGCCAGCAGCATACTAGCGGGAGAACCCTACGAGCAGTACTTC
CASSILAGEPYEQYF
>.|16|TRBD2|TRBV7-8|TRBJ2-3
TGTGCCAGCAGCCCAACACTAGCGGGAGTGGGTGATACGCAGTATTTT
CASSPTLAGVGDTQYF
>once|15|TRBD2|TRBV6-5|TRBJ2-3
TGTGCCAGCAGGCCCCTAGCGGGAGTCCCAGATACGCAGTATTTT
CASRPLAGVPDTQYF
>.|15|.|TRBV6-5|TRBJ2-5
TGTGCCAGCAGTTACTCGACGGTAGTCCGAGAGACCCAGTACTTC
CASSYSTVVRETQYF
>.|15|.|TRBV21-1|TRBJ2-3
TGTGCCAGCACCATGAGCAGGGGAAGCACAGATACGCAGTATTTT
CASTMSRGSTDTQYF